A selection of T cell receptor beta chains follows, all from one sample in a study of cytomegalovirus exposure and HLA in healthy donors. Libraries were prepared by immunoSEQ multiplex PCR; TCRdb keeps only in-frame clonotypes and omits some of them. The data show around 150,000 clones, approximately 82% seen once. Input material: PBMCs. The receptors derive from a man aged 25-45 years in good health and CMV-seropositive. Each CDR3 is given with its conserved first and last residue. D genes are given only for firm matches. Clone size, where shown, is once, few, many, or a class for clones that have expanded.

v_call	d_call	j_call	clone_size	cdr3_nt	cdr3_aa
TRBV19	.	TRBJ1-1	.	TGTGCCAGTAGCATGACAGGAGCGAAAGCTTTCTTT	CASSMTGAKAFF
TRBV6-1	.	TRBJ1-1	.	TGTGCCAGCAGTGAACGAGGGACTGAAGCTTTCTTT	CASSERGTEAFF
TRBV6-6	TRBD1	TRBJ2-7	.	TGTGCCAGCAGTAATGACAGGGGGGGATCCTACGAGCAGTACTTC	CASSNDRGGSYEQYF
TRBV4-1	TRBD1	TRBJ2-7	.	TGCGCCAGCAGCCGAACAGGGGAGAGCTACGAGCAGTACTTC	CASSRTGESYEQYF
TRBV4-2	TRBD1	TRBJ1-2	.	TGTGCCAGCAGCCAAGGGGACAGTTACTATGGCTACACCTTC	CASSQGDSYYGYTF
TRBV19	.	TRBJ1-1	few	TGTGCCAGTTCGATACGGGGAGGGGCGAACACTGAAGCTTTCTTT	CASSIRGGANTEAFF
TRBV7-3	TRBD2	TRBJ2-1	.	TGTGCCAGCAGCTTACGGGCGGGGGGGATCTACAATGAGCAGTTCTTC	CASSLRAGGIYNEQFF
TRBV4-2	.	TRBJ1-2	.	TGTGCCAGCAGCCAAGACCCCCGGGAGGGGGATTGGGGCTACACCTTC	CASSQDPREGDWGYTF
TRBV11-2	.	TRBJ2-1	.	TGTGCCAGCAGCCCCGTCTTTTCTGAGCAGTTCTTC	CASSPVFSEQFF
TRBV2	TRBD1	TRBJ2-7	once	TGTGCCAGCAGTTTTCAGGGGGCCCACGAGCAGTACTTC	CASSFQGAHEQYF
TRBV6-1	.	TRBJ1-5	.	TGTGCCAGCAGTGAATTTTACGGTTCAGGGCCCCAGCATTTT	CASSEFYGSGPQHF
TRBV11-2	TRBD2	TRBJ2-1	.	TGTGCCAGCAGCTTATCTGGCGGGAGGCACAATGAGCAGTTCTTC	CASSLSGGRHNEQFF
TRBV7-6	.	TRBJ2-1	.	TGTGCCAGCAGCATACAGGGCAATGAGCAGTTCTTC	CASSIQGNEQFF
TRBV29-1	TRBD1	TRBJ2-7	few	TGCAGCGTTGCGGCCGGACAGGGGGACTACGAGCAGTACTTC	CSVAAGQGDYEQYF
TRBV11-2	TRBD1	TRBJ1-2	.	TGTGCCAGCAGCTTAGAGGGACAGGGCTATGGCTACACCTTC	CASSLEGQGYGYTF
TRBV19	.	TRBJ1-1	.	TGTGCCAGTACCTCACAGGGTACAAACACTGAAGCTTTCTTT	CASTSQGTNTEAFF
TRBV9	.	TRBJ2-5	.	TGTGCCAGCAGCCCCATATCGACTGTGGAGACCCAGTACTTC	CASSPISTVETQYF
TRBV7-2	.	TRBJ2-7	.	TGTGCCAGCAGGAGGGGGGAGGGCCGCTACGAGCAGTACTTC	CASRRGEGRYEQYF